The sequence of this T cell receptor (beta chain) was determined in a study of human T cells and chemical hapten exposure. Across the whole study: An area of 2 cm by about 2.2 cm on upper inner arm skin received 2% DPC for sensitization. Patch tests of 0.01% DPC on the upper back were read at 6 days. Findings of the study overall: Counts of TCRs above 1 in 1000 frequency stayed unchanged with DPC sensitization.

Time point described: pre-sensitization, week 0. Treatment denoted: therapeutic diphenylcyclopropenone sensitization with weekly scalp DPC. On this clonotype itself: Its cognate antigen is unknown.

Germline V gene sequence: CDR1 SGHDN, CDR2 FVKESK. Trimming removed 1 base at V and 6 bases at J, with 22 bases between. This CDR3 is built from 18 residues. TCRdb called the RACE reads again in MiXCR, with one record for every CDR3 protein. The table has around 380,000 distinct CDR3 sequences, 5% to 6.5% seen once. The TCR originated in a woman in her late teens or twenties with alopecia areata. Some clones in this sample may be carry-over from other donors' samples. V is TRBV14 and J is TRBJ2-1, with D perhaps assigned TRBD1 or TRBD2 (5 bases each). The material was whole blood, obtained in connection with sensitization to the hapten diphenylcyclopropenone (DPC). CDR3 nucleotide sequence: TGTGCCAGCAGCCAAGGCCTGGGACCTATCCGTAGAGGCAATGAGCAGTTCTTC. Its protein product is CASSQGLGPIRRGNEQFF.